These 22 T cell receptor beta chains originate from one sample sequenced in a study of human T cells and chemical hapten exposure (dated by TCRdb to the early 2020s). Interpreted using the paper, the time point label stands for: patch test 2, 6 weeks after DPC sensitization. The treatment or condition tag for this specimen amounts to: therapeutic diphenylcyclopropenone sensitization with weekly scalp DPC. The protocol used for the library was RACE. Sequencing took place on a NextSeq 500. Using fastp at Q25 and MiXCR, TCRdb reprocessed the public reads and kept productive beta chains. CDR3 protein sequences are deduplicated, and each keeps its most common genes and DNA. The sample table holds about 140,000 distinct CDR3 sequences, of which 12% were seen once. The top ten clones comprise around 1.4% of the sample. The sequences come from whole blood, collected in connection with sensitization to the hapten diphenylcyclopropenone (DPC). The origin of the receptors is a woman aged 45-59 years with alopecia areata. Some clones in this sample may be carry-over from other donors' samples.

The rearrangement joins TRBV6-5 to TRBJ1-5, with TRBD1 as a possible D gene (5 bases). The CDR3 contains 12 residues. Trimming removed 5 bases from V and 9 bases from J, with 11 bases in between. Germline V gives CDR1 MNHEY, CDR2 SVGAGI. This CDR3 is CASSGPGLPQHF. CDR3 nucleotide sequence: TGTGCCAGCAGTGGCCCGGGACTGCCCCAGCATTTT.

There are many counts of this clonotype. The V and J genes are TRBV7-2 and TRBJ2-7; D is ambiguous. From germline, CDR1 is SGHTA and CDR2 FQGNSA. With 5 bases removed from V and 2 bases from J, the gap between germline ends came to 13 bases. The length of the CDR3 is 14 residues. CDR3 residues: CASSPGPNAYEQYF. The CDR3 DNA reads as TGTGCCAGCAGCCCAGGACCCAATGCCTACGAGCAGTACTTC. Full variable domain (remainder filled in from reference TRBV7-2 and TRBJ2-7): GAGVSQSPSNKVTEKGKDVELRCDPISGHTALYWYRQSLGQGLEFLIYFQGNSAPDKSGLPSDRFSAERTGGSVSTLTIQRTQQEDSAVYLCASSPGPNAYEQYFGPGTRLTVT.

Only a few counts were recorded for this clonotype. This sequence joins TRBV7-6 and TRBJ1-2; perhaps TRBD1 as D (5 bases). The V end lost 2 bases, the J end lost 2 bases, and 9 bases lay between the germline ends. Germline V gene data show CDR1 as SGHVS and CDR2 as FNYEAQ. The CDR3 consists of 14 residues. CDR3 loop: CASSLLGANYGYTF. CDR3 nucleotides: TGTGCCAGCAGCTTACTTGGGGCCAACTATGGCTACACCTTC.

V usage is TRBV19 and J usage is TRBJ2-2, with 7 bases that match TRBD1. CDR1 and CDR2 (germline): LNHDA, SQIVND (reference sequence). V lost 5 bases to trimming and J lost 1 base; unmatched junction nucleotides: 7. This CDR3 contains 16 residues. The CDR3 DNA reads TGTGCCAGTAGTGGCCGACAGGGTGGGAACACCGGGGAGCTGTTTTTT. Its translation: CASSGRQGGNTGELFF.

This clonotype was picked up a small number of times. CDR3 nucleotides: TGTGCCAGCCGAACGGCAGATACGCAGTATTTT. This encodes CASRTADTQYF. The J gene is TRBJ2-3, the V gene TRBV4-2, with D unclear. From germline, CDR1 is LGHNA and CDR2 YNFKEQ. This CDR3 comprises 11 residues. With 8 bases removed from V and 4 bases from J, the gap between germline ends came to 7 bases.

This clonotype has more than one count but fewer than ten. The V gene is TRBV7-6, the J gene TRBJ2-1; 8 bases are a match to TRBD1. The V segment lost 4 bases and the J segment 7 bases; nucleotides outside the gene matches: 15. The CDR3 runs to 17 residues. CDR1 SGHVS and CDR2 FNYEAQ come from the germline V gene. The CDR3 coding sequence is TGTGCCAGCAGCTCCGCACCGACAGGGGCTTCGACTAATGAGCAGTTCTTC. This translates into CASSSAPTGASTNEQFF.

There are many counts of this clonotype. V usage is TRBV7-8 and J usage is TRBJ2-1; D is possibly TRBD2 (5 bases). Germline CDR1 and CDR2: SGHVS and FQNEAQ. V was clipped by 5 bases and J by 9 bases, with 26 bases between them. The CDR3 length is 17 residues. The CDR3 is CASSPRTALLGVCEQFF. The DNA for the CDR3 is TGTGCCAGCAGCCCCCGGACGGCCCTCCTCGGGGTTTGTGAGCAGTTCTTC.

CDR3 nucleotide sequence: TGTGCCAGCAGCCCCTCAGGGGGCCACTACGAGCAGTACTTC. This sequence encodes CASSPSGGHYEQYF. The rearrangement joins TRBV4-2 to TRBJ2-7; 8 bases are shared with TRBD1. The ends lost 4 bases at V and 3 bases at J; junction bases unmatched: 5. Germline lookup yields CDR1 LGHNA and CDR2 YNFKEQ. The CDR3 sequence is 14 residues long.

This clonotype was detected only a few times. The gene calls are TRBV12-3 or TRBV12-4 and TRBJ2-7, with 7 positions matching TRBD2. The ends lost 7 bases at V and 0 bases at J; junction bases unmatched: 6. This CDR3 spans 14 amino acids. The CDR3 sequence: CASKLERDSYEQYF. In DNA form, the CDR3 reads TGTGCCAGCAAGCTCGAGCGGGACTCCTACGAGCAGTACTTC.

The CDR3 loop is CASSLRTGVEQYF. CDR3 DNA: TGTGCCAGCAGCCTCCGGACAGGGGTTGAGCAGTACTTC. This chain uses TRBV7-6 with TRBJ2-7; the match to TRBD1 covers 9 bases. CDR1 and CDR2 from the germline V gene are SGHVS and FNYEAQ. J gave up 7 bases and V 5 bases, and 6 bases lay outside the gene matches. The length of the CDR3 is 13 residues.

J is TRBJ1-2 and V is TRBV6-1; the D is unclear. Germline V gene sequence: CDR1 MNHNS, CDR2 SASEGT. The length of the CDR3 is 9 residues. CDR3 DNA sequence: TGTGCTCTCCAGAGTGGCTACACCTTC. Amino acids: CALQSGYTF.

The chain is built from TRBV2 and TRBJ1-5, with D unclear. The CDR3 covers 11 residues. The germline V gene has CDR1 SNHLY and CDR2 FYNNEI. The V end lost 6 bases, the J end lost 9 bases, and 9 bases lay between the germline ends. CDR3 region: CASSVKGPQHF. CDR3 bases: TGTGCCAGCAGCGTAAAGGGGCCCCAGCATTTT.

This clonotype was counted many times. The V and J genes are TRBV28 and TRBJ2-3, with TRBD2 matching over 16 bases. Per the germline V gene, CDR1 is MDHEN and CDR2 is SYDVKM. The CDR3 loop spans 16 amino acids. V shed 6 bases and J 6 bases; nucleotides not matched to a gene: 6. The CDR3: CASSPGLAGGQDTQYF. The DNA for the CDR3 is TGTGCCAGCAGCCCGGGACTAGCGGGAGGGCAGGATACGCAGTATTTT.

V usage is TRBV20-1 and J usage is TRBJ2-1; 8 bases fit TRBD2. V lost 6 bases and J lost 6; bases outside the gene matches: 10. CDR1 is DFQATT and CDR2 is SNEGSKA in the germline V gene (reference sequence). The CDR3 is 14 residues long. The DNA of the CDR3 is TGCAGTGCCCCCCCGAGCGGGAGACTCAATGAGCAGTTCTTC. It yields the protein CSAPPSGRLNEQFF.

V gene TRBV6-2 or TRBV6-3 combines with J gene TRBJ2-1, with TRBD1 matching 7 bases. With 7 bases clipped from V and 7 bases from J, the junction kept 4 bases outside the gene matches. The CDR3 has 12 residues. From germline, CDR1 is MNHEY and CDR2 SVGEGT. The CDR3, as DNA: TGTGCCAGCAAGACAGGGTCAAATGAGCAGTTCTTC. It codes for CASKTGSNEQFF.

This clonotype was counted between two and nine times. This chain links TRBV24-1 with TRBJ2-1; TRBD1 aligns across 8 bases. This CDR3 region has 16 residues. V was pared by 4 bases and J by 4 bases, with 8 bases of the junction left unmatched. Germline V gene sequence: CDR1 KGHDR, CDR2 SFDVKD. CDR3 nucleotide sequence: TGTGCCACCAGTGACCCCGGGACAGGAGGATACAATGAGCAGTTCTTC. It specifies CATSDPGTGGYNEQFF.

The chain combines TRBV29-1 with TRBJ2-1, with 7 positions matching TRBD2. Unmatched junction bases numbered 7, after V lost 2 bases and J lost 6 bases. Germline V gene data show CDR1 as SQVTM and CDR2 as ANQGSEA. The CDR3 length is 14 residues. For the CDR3, the DNA is TGCAGCGTTGAACCAGCGGGGAGAATCAATGAGCAGTTCTTC. It yields the protein CSVEPAGRINEQFF.

The chain is built from TRBV20-1 and TRBJ2-3, with 9 bases identical to TRBD2. Trimming removed 0 bases from V and 5 bases from J; junction bases left unmatched: 9. Looked up from germline, CDR1 is DFQATT and CDR2 is SNEGSKA (reference sequence). This CDR3 contains 16 residues. CDR3 amino acids: CSARDGGRALGDTQYF. Here the CDR3 DNA reads TGCAGTGCTAGAGATGGCGGGAGGGCCCTGGGAGATACGCAGTATTTT.

This clonotype was seen at least ten times. The chain uses TRBV11-2 and TRBJ2-3; 9 positions agree with TRBD2. The J segment lost 5 bases and the V segment lost 1 base, leaving 1 base of the junction unmatched. The CDR3 is made up of 14 amino acids. CDR1 is SGHAT, CDR2 FQNNGV, per germline. CDR3 coding DNA: TGTGCCAGCAGCTTAGTAGCGGGAGTAGATACGCAGTATTTT. Protein sequence: CASSLVAGVDTQYF. Full variable domain (rest looked up from reference TRBV11-2 and TRBJ2-3): EAGVAQSPRYKIIEKRQSVAFWCNPISGHATLYWYQQILGQGPKLLIQFQNNGVVDDSQLPKDRFSAERLKGVDSTLKIQPAKLEDSAVYLCASSLVAGVDTQYFGPGTRLTVL.

The V call is TRBV18, the J call TRBJ1-5; D unclear. V was trimmed by 2 bases and J by 4 bases, leaving 9 bases between them. Germline lookup yields CDR1 KGHSH and CDR2 LQKENI. The CDR3 has 14 amino acids. The CDR3 spells CASSPSYGNQPQHF. In DNA, the CDR3 is TGTGCCAGCTCACCATCCTACGGGAATCAGCCCCAGCATTTT.

The table lists this clonotype with many counts. The J gene is TRBJ2-7, the V gene TRBV5-1; D is unclear. The germline V gene encodes CDR1 SGHRS and CDR2 YFSETQ. V lost 5 bases and J lost 7, with 16 bases in between. This CDR3 spans 13 amino acids. The CDR3 DNA sequence: TGCGCCAGCAGAAAGGAACTTACGGTGGAGCAGTACTTC. Translation: CASRKELTVEQYF.

This clonotype was seen a handful of times. The chain links TRBV20-1 to TRBJ2-1; 9 bases fit TRBD1. Trimming took 6 bases from V and 0 from J; bases not matched to a gene: 12. This CDR3 has 17 residues. The germline gives CDR1 DFQATT, CDR2 SNEGSKA (reference sequence). CDR3 in amino acids: CSAPGQGAVGSYNEQFF. The CDR3 nucleotides read TGCAGTGCACCGGGACAGGGCGCGGTAGGCTCCTACAATGAGCAGTTCTTC.